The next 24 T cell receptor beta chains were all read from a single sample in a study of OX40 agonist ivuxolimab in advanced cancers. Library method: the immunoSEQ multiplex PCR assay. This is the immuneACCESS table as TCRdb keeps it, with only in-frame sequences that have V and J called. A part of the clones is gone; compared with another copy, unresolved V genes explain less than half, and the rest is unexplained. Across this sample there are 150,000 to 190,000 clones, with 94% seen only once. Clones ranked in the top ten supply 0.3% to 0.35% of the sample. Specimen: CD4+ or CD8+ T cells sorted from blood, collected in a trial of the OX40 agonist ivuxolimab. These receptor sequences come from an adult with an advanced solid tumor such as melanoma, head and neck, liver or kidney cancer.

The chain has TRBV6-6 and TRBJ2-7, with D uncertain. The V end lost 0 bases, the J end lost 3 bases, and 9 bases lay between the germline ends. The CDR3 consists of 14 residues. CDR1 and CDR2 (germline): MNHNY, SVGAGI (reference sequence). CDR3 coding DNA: TGTGCCAGCAGTTACTCTTCTCAGAACTACGAGCAGTACTTC. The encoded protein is CASSYSSQNYEQYF.

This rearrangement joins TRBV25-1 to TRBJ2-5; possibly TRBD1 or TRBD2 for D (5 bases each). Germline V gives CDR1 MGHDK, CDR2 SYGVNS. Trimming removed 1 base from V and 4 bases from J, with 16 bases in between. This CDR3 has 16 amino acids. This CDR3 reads CASSEWGSTTRETQYF. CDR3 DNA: TGTGCCAGCAGTGAATGGGGCTCGACTACTAGAGAGACCCAGTACTTC.

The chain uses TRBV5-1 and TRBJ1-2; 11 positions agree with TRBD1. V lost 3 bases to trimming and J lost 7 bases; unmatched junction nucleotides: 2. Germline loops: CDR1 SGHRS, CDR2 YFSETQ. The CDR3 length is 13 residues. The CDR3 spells CASSWTGGLGYTF. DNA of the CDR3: TGCGCCAGCAGCTGGACAGGGGGCCTTGGCTACACCTTC.

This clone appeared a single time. The CDR3 is CASSYDRNNEQFF. The CDR3 DNA reads as TGTGCCAGCAGCTACGACAGAAACAATGAGCAGTTCTTC. The chain uses TRBV7-8 and TRBJ2-1; D is perhaps TRBD1 (5 bases). The germline gives CDR1 SGHVS, CDR2 FQNEAQ. V lost 4 bases and J lost 5, with 9 bases in between. The CDR3 length is 13 residues.

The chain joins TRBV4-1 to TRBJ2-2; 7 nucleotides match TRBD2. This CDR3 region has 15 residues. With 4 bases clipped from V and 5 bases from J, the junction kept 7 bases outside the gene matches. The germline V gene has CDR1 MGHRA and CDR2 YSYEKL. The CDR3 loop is CASSPLAGDTGELFF. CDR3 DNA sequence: TGCGCCAGCAGCCCACTGGCGGGAGATACCGGGGAGCTGTTTTTT.

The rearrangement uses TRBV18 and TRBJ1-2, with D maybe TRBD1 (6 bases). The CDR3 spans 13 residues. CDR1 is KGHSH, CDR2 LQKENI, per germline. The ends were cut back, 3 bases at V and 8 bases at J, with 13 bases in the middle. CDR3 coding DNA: TGTGCCAGCTCACCTGACCAGGGGAACGGCTACACCTTC. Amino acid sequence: CASSPDQGNGYTF.

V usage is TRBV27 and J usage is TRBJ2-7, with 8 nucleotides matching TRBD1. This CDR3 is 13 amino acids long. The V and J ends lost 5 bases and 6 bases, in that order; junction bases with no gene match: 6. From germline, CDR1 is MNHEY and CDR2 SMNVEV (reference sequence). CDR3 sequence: CASSPQTGAEQYF. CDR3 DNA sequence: TGTGCCAGCAGTCCCCAGACAGGGGCCGAGCAGTACTTC.

DNA of the CDR3: TGTGCCAGCAGCTCCGACGCCGGGACAGGGGGCTGGGAGCAGTACTTC. This encodes CASSSDAGTGGWEQYF. This chain connects TRBV7-2 to TRBJ2-7; 12 nucleotides align to TRBD1. V lost 4 bases and J lost 7; bases outside the gene matches: 11. This CDR3 contains 16 residues. Germline assignment: CDR1 SGHTA and CDR2 FQGNSA.

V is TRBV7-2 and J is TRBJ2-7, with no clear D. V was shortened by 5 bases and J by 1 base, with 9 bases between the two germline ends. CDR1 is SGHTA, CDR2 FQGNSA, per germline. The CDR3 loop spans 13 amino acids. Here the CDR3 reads CASSPIDSYEQYF. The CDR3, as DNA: TGTGCCAGCAGCCCAATAGATTCCTACGAGCAGTACTTC.

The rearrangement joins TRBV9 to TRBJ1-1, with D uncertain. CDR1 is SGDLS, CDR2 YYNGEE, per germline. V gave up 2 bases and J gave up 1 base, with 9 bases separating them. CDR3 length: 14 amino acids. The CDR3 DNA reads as TGTGCCAGCAGCGTCTCCAGCACGAACACTGAAGCTTTCTTT. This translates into CASSVSSTNTEAFF.

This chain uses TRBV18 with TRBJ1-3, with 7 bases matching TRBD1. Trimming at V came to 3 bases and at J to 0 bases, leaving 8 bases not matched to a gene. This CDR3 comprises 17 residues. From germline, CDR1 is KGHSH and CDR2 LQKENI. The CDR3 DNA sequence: TGTGCCAGCTCACCCTTTTCGACAGGGCACTCTGGAAACACCATATATTTT. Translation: CASSPFSTGHSGNTIYF.

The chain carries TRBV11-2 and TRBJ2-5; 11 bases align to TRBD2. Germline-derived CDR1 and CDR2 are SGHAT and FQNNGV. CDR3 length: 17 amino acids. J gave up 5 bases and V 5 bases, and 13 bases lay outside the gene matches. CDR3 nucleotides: TGTGCCAGCAGCGTCCGACTAGCGGGGCGCGTGAGGGAGACCCAGTACTTC. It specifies CASSVRLAGRVRETQYF.

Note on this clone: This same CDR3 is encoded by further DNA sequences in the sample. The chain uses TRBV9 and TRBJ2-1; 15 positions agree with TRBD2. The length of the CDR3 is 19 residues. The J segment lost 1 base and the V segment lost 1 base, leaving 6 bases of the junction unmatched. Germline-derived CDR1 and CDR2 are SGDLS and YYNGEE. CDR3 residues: CASSVSGLAGGPSYNEQFF. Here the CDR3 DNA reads TGTGCCAGCAGCGTATCCGGACTAGCGGGAGGGCCTTCCTACAATGAGCAGTTCTTC.

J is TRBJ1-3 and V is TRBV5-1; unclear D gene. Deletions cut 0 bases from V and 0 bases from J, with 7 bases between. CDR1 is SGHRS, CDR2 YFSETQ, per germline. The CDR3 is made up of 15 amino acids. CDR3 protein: CASSLGVSSGNTIYF. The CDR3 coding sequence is TGCGCCAGCAGCTTGGGGGTCAGCTCTGGAAACACCATATATTTT.

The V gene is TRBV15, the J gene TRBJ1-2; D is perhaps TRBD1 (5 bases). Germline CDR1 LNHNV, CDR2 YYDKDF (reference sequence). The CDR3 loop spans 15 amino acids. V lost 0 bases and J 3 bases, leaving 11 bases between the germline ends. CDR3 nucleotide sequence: TGTGCCACCAGCAGAGACAGGGACGCGCACTATGGCTACACCTTC. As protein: CATSRDRDAHYGYTF. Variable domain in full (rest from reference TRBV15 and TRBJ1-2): DAMVIQNPRYQVTQFGKPVTLSCSQTLNHNVMYWYQQKSSQAPKLLFHYYDKDFNNEADTPDNFQSRRPNTSFCFLDIRSPGLGDTAMYLCATSRDRDAHYGYTFGSGTRLTVV.

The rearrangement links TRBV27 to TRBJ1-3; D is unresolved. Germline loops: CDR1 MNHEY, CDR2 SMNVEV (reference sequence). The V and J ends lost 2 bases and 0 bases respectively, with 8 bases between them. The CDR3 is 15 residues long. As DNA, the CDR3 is TGTGCCAGCAGTTTAGGCACAAACTCTGGAAACACCATATATTTT. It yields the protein CASSLGTNSGNTIYF.

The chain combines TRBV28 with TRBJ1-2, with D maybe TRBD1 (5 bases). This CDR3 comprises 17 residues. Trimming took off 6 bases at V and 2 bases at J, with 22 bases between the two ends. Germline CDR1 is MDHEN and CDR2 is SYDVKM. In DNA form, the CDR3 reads TGTGCCAGCAGGTCCCTCAGGGAGGCAAGGCTCAACTATGGCTACACCTTC. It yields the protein CASRSLREARLNYGYTF.

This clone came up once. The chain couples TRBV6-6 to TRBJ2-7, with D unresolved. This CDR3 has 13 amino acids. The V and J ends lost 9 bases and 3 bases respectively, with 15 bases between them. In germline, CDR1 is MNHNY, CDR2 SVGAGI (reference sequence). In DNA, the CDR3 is TGTGCCAGTGGCGCCGTTTCATACTACGAGCAGTACTTC. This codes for CASGAVSYYEQYF.

The DNA of the CDR3 is TGTGCCAGCAGTCGACTAGCGGGATGGGCTGAGCAGTTCTTC. It translates to CASSRLAGWAEQFF. The chain carries TRBV6-5 and TRBJ2-1; 11 positions match TRBD2. From germline, CDR1 is MNHEY and CDR2 SVGAGI. Losses at the gene ends were 5 bases for V and 9 bases for J; bases not matched to a gene: 6. The CDR3 runs to 14 residues.

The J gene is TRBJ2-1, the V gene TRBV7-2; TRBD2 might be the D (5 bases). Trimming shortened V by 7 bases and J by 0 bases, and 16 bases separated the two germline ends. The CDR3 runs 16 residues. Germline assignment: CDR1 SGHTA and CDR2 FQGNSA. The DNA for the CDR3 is TGTGCCAGCACCCGGGTAGCGCCGAGCTCCTACAATGAGCAGTTCTTC. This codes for CASTRVAPSSYNEQFF.

The CDR3 coding sequence is TGTGCCAGCCGACGTATAGCGGCCAACGTCCTGACTTTC. This encodes CASRRIAANVLTF. This sequence joins TRBV7-9 and TRBJ2-6; the D is unclear. Trimming stripped 8 bases from V and 6 bases from J, with 11 bases between. The CDR3 length is 13 residues. Germline loops: CDR1 SEHNR, CDR2 FQNEAQ (reference sequence).

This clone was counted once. The CDR3 protein is CASSSTGNPIGRDTQYF. CDR3 in DNA: TGTGCCAGCAGCTCGACAGGTAACCCAATAGGGAGGGATACGCAGTATTTT. This sequence joins TRBV7-3 and TRBJ2-3; D might be TRBD1 or TRBD2, each matching 6 bases. V lost 4 bases and J lost 6, with 23 bases in between. Germline V gives CDR1 SGHTA, CDR2 FQGTGA. This CDR3 contains 17 residues.

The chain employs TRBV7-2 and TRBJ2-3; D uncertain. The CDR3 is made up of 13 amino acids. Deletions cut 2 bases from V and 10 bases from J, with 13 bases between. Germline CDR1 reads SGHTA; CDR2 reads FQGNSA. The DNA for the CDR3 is TGTGCCAGCAGCTTAAGCCCGCACCCTGCGCAGTATTTT. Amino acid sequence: CASSLSPHPAQYF.

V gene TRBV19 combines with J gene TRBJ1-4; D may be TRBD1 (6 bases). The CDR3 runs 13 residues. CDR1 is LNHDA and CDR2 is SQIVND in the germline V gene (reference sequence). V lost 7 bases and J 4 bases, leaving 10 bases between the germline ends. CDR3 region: CASKQGLNEKLFF. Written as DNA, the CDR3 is TGTGCCAGTAAACAGGGCCTTAATGAAAAACTGTTTTTT.